This T cell receptor beta chain derives from a study of blood T cell repertoires in COVID-19. In the original analysis: Reference gene primer amplification gave estimated nucleated cell counts. Assay used: immunoSEQ multiplex PCR; TCRdb lists only in-frame clones, some missing. D and trimming come from the DNA, and the V and J calls and clone size come from that table. This sample has some 290,000 clones, with roughly 90% found just once. Material for sequencing was peripheral blood. The receptor's source is a woman in her 30s with COVID-19, enrolled during active disease.

CDR3 amino acids: CASSSGSSYNSPLHF. Written as DNA, the CDR3 is TGTGCCAGCAGTTCTGGGAGCTCCTATAATTCACCCCTCCACTTT. V is TRBV7-9 and J is TRBJ1-6, with D unclear. The germline V gene encodes CDR1 SEHNR and CDR2 FQNEAQ (reference sequence). There are 15 residues in the CDR3. Trimming shortened V by 6 bases and J by 0 bases, and 9 bases separated the two germline ends.